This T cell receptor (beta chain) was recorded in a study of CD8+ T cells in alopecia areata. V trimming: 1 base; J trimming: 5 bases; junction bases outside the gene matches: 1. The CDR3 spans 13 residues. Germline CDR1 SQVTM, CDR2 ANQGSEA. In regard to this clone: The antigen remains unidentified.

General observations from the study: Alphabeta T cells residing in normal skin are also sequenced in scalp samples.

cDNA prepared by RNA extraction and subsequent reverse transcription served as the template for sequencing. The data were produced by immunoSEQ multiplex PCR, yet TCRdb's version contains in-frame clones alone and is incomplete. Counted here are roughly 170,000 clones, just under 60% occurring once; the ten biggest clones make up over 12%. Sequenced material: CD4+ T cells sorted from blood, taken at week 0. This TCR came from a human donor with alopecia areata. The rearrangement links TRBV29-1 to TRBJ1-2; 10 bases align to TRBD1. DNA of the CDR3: TGCAGCGTTGAAGGGGGACAGGGGTATGGCTACACCTTC. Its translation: CSVEGGQGYGYTF.